This T cell receptor (beta chain) was identified in a study of tumor and adjacent non-tumor tissue in lung cancer. Notes on this clonotype: Because the CDR3 is missing its conserved closing phenylalanine or tryptophan, this is likely a read error. It is unclear where the CDR3 begins or ends on the DNA, so no DNA is shown, and the CDR3 is as TCRdb lists it.

Three rounds of nested PCR, following a modified ARM-PCR protocol, produced the TCRbeta library. MiXCR, run by TCRdb on the multiplex PCR reads, gives a single entry per CDR3 protein. Among approximately 79,000 distinct CDR3 sequences listed, just over 75% were seen once. The template was RNA from unsorted bulk tissue. Distant lung tissue was collected more than 3 cm away from the tumor edge. Inclusive of both ends, the CDR3 amounts to 13 amino acids. Germline V gene sequence: CDR1 GTSNPN, CDR2 SVGIG (reference sequence). Sequenced material: distant non-tumor lung tissue. The gene calls are TRBV30 and TRBJ1-1; TRBD1 was called by the table and not checked on the DNA. This clonotype was sampled from a man in his 70s with non-small cell lung cancer. The CDR3 loop reads CAWKPGPNTETFY.